Below, 20 T cell receptor beta chains from the same sample are listed, as sequenced in a study of CD8 T cells in ankylosing spondylitis. Findings and caveats of the study: Ankylosing spondylitis blood seemed to carry a telltale TCR beta motif made of several highly homologous variants.

MiXCR was run by TCRdb on the 5' RACE reads, yielding one entry per CDR3 protein. In the table there are a few hundred thousand distinct CDR3 sequences, 20% to 25% of which are singletons. Their antigen targets remain unknown. The sample was blood, either unsorted or a sorted T cell fraction (not recorded which). The receptors shown here come from a male donor with ankylosing spondylitis.

V usage is TRBV5-1 and J usage is TRBJ2-7; a possible D gene is TRBD2 (6 bases). Germline lookup yields CDR1 SGHRS and CDR2 YFSETQ. The CDR3 extends over 13 amino acids. V was cut by 4 bases and J by 6 bases, with 14 bases left in between. The CDR3 nucleotides are TGCGCCAGCAGCGCGGGGCCCCCCGGCGAGCAGTACTTC. Its protein is CASSAGPPGEQYF.

For the CDR3, the DNA is TGTGCCAGCAGTGAGACTCCCGGGACTAGCGGGATTAGGCATGAGCAGTTCTTC. Amino acid sequence: CASSETPGTSGIRHEQFF. The chain is built from TRBV6-1 and TRBJ2-1; 13 bases map to TRBD2. V shed 3 bases, J shed 8 bases, and the junction held 13 bases outside the gene matches. This CDR3 has 18 residues. CDR1 is MNHNS and CDR2 is SASEGT in the germline V gene.

The genes are TRBV19 and TRBJ1-5; D gene ambiguous. CDR1 and CDR2 (germline): LNHDA, SQIVND (reference sequence). Trimming took 7 bases from V and 2 from J, leaving 9 bases between them. This CDR3 comprises 13 residues. CDR3 nucleotides: TGTGCCAGTAAGTGGGCAGGCAATCAGCCCCAGCATTTT. Its translation is CASKWAGNQPQHF.

V and J are TRBV12-3 or TRBV12-4 and TRBJ1-1; weak D call: TRBD1 (6 bases). This CDR3 is 13 amino acids long. V was shortened by 4 bases and J by 6 bases, with 12 bases between the two germline ends. The CDR3 sequence is CASSSQRGSEAFF. CDR3 in DNA: TGTGCCAGCAGTTCCCAAAGGGGGTCTGAAGCTTTCTTT.

This sequence joins TRBV19 and TRBJ2-7; TRBD1 or TRBD2 may be the D gene (5 bases each). Trimming cost V 1 base and J 2 bases, with 12 bases left between them. Germline lookup yields CDR1 LNHDA and CDR2 SQIVND (reference sequence). This CDR3 has 15 amino acids. CDR3 sequence (DNA): TGTGCCAGTAGTATAGGAGGGACGGGTACCTACGAGCAGTACTTC. Protein product: CASSIGGTGTYEQYF.

This clonotype came up a few times. The chain joins TRBV7-3 to TRBJ2-2; possible D gene TRBD1, 6 bases. V lost 2 bases and J 4 bases, leaving 14 bases between the germline ends. Germline V gene data show CDR1 as SGHTA and CDR2 as FQGTGA. The CDR3 spans 16 residues. DNA for the CDR3: TGTGCCAGCAGCTTATTCGGACAGATGATCACCGGGGAGCTGTTTTTT. Its translation is CASSLFGQMITGELFF.

This chain links TRBV10-3 with TRBJ2-7, with D uncertain. CDR3 length: 11 amino acids. The germline V and J ends were trimmed by 2 bases and 9 bases, with 8 bases remaining between them. Germline V gene lookup returns CDR1 ENHRY and CDR2 SYGVKD. The CDR3 reads CAISEPSVQYF. DNA for the CDR3: TGTGCCATCAGTGAGCCCAGCGTGCAGTACTTC.

V and J are TRBV6-5 and TRBJ2-7; TRBD1 aligns across 7 bases. The germline CDR1 and CDR2 sequences are MNHEY and SVGAGI. This CDR3 contains 15 residues. V dropped 2 bases and J dropped 0; count of bases not matched to a gene: 4. The CDR3 nucleotides read TGTGCCAGCAGTTACAGTTGGACAGGCTCCTACGAGCAGTACTTC. This translates into CASSYSWTGSYEQYF.

This clonotype was seen a handful of times. This chain uses TRBV5-1 with TRBJ2-1, with 8 positions matching TRBD1. After removal of 0 bases from V and 15 bases from J, the junction contained 8 bases not matched to a gene. Germline V gene data show CDR1 as SGHRS and CDR2 as YFSETQ. This CDR3 has 13 residues. This CDR3 reads CASSLGGSDRAFF. The CDR3 DNA reads as TGCGCCAGCAGCTTGGGGGGGTCGGACAGGGCGTTCTTC.

The V call is TRBV7-2, the J call TRBJ2-1; TRBD2 is a possible D gene (6 bases). Between the trimmed V and J ends, which lost 5 bases and 8 bases, there was a span of 25 bases. This CDR3 contains 17 residues. Germline CDR1 and CDR2: SGHTA and FQGNSA. The CDR3 sequence is CASSPEGAGYVGDEQFF. DNA of the CDR3: TGTGCCAGCAGCCCGGAAGGGGCGGGGTACGTCGGGGATGAGCAGTTCTTC. Variable domain in full (rest from reference TRBV7-2 and TRBJ2-1): GAGVSQSPSNKVTEKGKDVELRCDPISGHTALYWYRQSLGQGLEFLIYFQGNSAPDKSGLPSDRFSAERTGGSVSTLTIQRTQQEDSAVYLCASSPEGAGYVGDEQFFGPGTRLTVL.

This rearrangement joins TRBV7-9 to TRBJ2-1, with a tentative D call TRBD2 (6 bases). Germline assignment: CDR1 SEHNR and CDR2 FQNEAQ (reference sequence). The CDR3 contains 17 residues. Trimming shortened V by 1 base and J by 1 base, and 14 bases separated the two germline ends. The CDR3 DNA follows: TGTGCCAGCAGCTTAGTACAGCGGGCCTCTTCCTACAATGAGCAGTTCTTC. This codes for CASSLVQRASSYNEQFF.

The chain recombines TRBV7-3 with TRBJ2-4; 9 bases agree with TRBD1. Germline-derived CDR1 and CDR2 are SGHTA and FQGTGA. The junction had 1 base not matched to a gene; V was cut back by 4 bases and J by 6 bases. The CDR3 totals 13 residues. The CDR3 DNA reads TGTGCCAGCAGCTGGGGACAGGGAAACATTCAGTACTTC. It specifies CASSWGQGNIQYF.

This chain links TRBV24-1 with TRBJ2-2; the D is unclear. This CDR3 spans 13 amino acids. In germline, CDR1 is KGHDR, CDR2 SFDVKD. Trimming removed 4 bases at V and 6 bases at J, with 8 bases between. The CDR3 sequence is CATSDRMAGELFF. CDR3 sequence (DNA): TGTGCCACCAGTGACCGAATGGCCGGGGAGCTGTTTTTT.

J is TRBJ2-1 and V is TRBV27; D is perhaps TRBD2 (5 bases). The V and J ends lost 3 bases and 0 bases respectively, with 15 bases between them. Germline V gene sequence: CDR1 MNHEY, CDR2 SMNVEV (reference sequence). The CDR3 is 17 residues long. CDR3 DNA sequence: TGTGCCAGCAGTTTTCGGAGGAGTACAAGCTCCTACAATGAGCAGTTCTTC. Its translation: CASSFRRSTSSYNEQFF.

This clonotype turned up a few times. The chain employs TRBV3-1 and TRBJ2-7, with D perhaps TRBD1 or TRBD2 (5 bases each). CDR3 length: 13 residues. The ends were cut back, 1 base at V and 6 bases at J, with 10 bases in the middle. Germline CDR1 LGHDT, CDR2 YNNKEL (reference sequence). CDR3 residues: CASSQAAGTEQYF. The CDR3 nucleotides are TGTGCCAGCAGCCAAGCGGCAGGGACCGAGCAGTACTTC.

The chain is built from TRBV4-2 and TRBJ2-2, with 10 bases matching TRBD1. CDR3 length: 18 amino acids. Germline trimming cut 0 bases from V and 6 bases from J; bases unmatched to any gene: 10. The V gene's germline CDR1 is LGHNA and CDR2 YNFKEQ. The CDR3: CASSQDRATGGDSGELFF. The CDR3 DNA reads TGTGCCAGCAGCCAAGATCGGGCGACAGGGGGCGATTCCGGGGAGCTGTTTTTT.

This clonotype came up a few times. V is TRBV27 and J is TRBJ2-5; possible D gene TRBD1, 5 bases. Germline V gives CDR1 MNHEY, CDR2 SMNVEV (reference sequence). The V and J ends lost 2 bases and 2 bases respectively, with 18 bases between them. CDR3 length: 17 amino acids. The CDR3 DNA sequence: TGTGCCAGCAGTTTAAGGCGTCAGGGCGGAATACAAGAGACCCAGTACTTC. This encodes CASSLRRQGGIQETQYF.

This clonotype has more than one count but fewer than ten. The V call is TRBV24-1, the J call TRBJ2-1; 13 bases fit TRBD2. The J segment lost 6 bases and the V segment lost 5 bases, leaving 9 bases of the junction unmatched. CDR1 KGHDR and CDR2 SFDVKD come from the germline V gene. The CDR3 has 17 residues. The CDR3 DNA is TGTGCCACCAGTGGCCCGGGACTAGCGGGAAGAGGCAATGAGCAGTTCTTC. It translates to CATSGPGLAGRGNEQFF.

V gene TRBV30 combines with J gene TRBJ2-2; 7 bases agree with TRBD2. With V trimmed by 5 bases and J by 1 base, 7 bases remained unmatched. The CDR3 spans 15 residues. Germline CDR1 is GTSNPN and CDR2 is SVGIG (reference sequence). Written as DNA, the CDR3 is TGTGCCTGGGGGGGACTAAGCCAGAACACCGGGGAGCTGTTTTTT. Translating it yields CAWGGLSQNTGELFF.

The chain uses TRBV5-1 and TRBJ2-5; D gene ambiguous. The germline V and J ends were trimmed by 0 bases and 6 bases, with 15 bases remaining between them. This CDR3 region has 15 residues. CDR1 is SGHRS and CDR2 is YFSETQ in the germline V gene. CDR3 region: CASSLEGSLEKTQYF. The CDR3 region has the DNA TGCGCCAGCAGCTTGGAAGGATCATTAGAAAAGACCCAGTACTTC.